These 17 T cell receptor beta chains originate from one sample sequenced in a study of CD4 T cells in relation to SARS-CoV-2 and coronaviruses. Before the COVID-19 pandemic, during about 2011-2019, CD4+ T cells were taken from unexposed donors. Sequencing used immunoSEQ multiplex PCR; TCRdb keeps in-frame clones, though not all of them. The table has 60,000 to 65,000 clones, 94% seen once. Sequences were obtained from naive CD4+ T cells from PBMCs. The sample's subset: naive CD4+ T cells isolated by negative enrichment. These receptors were taken from a human donor in good health.

The V gene is TRBV6-6, the J gene TRBJ2-4, with 7 bases that match TRBD1. The CDR3 length is 12 residues. Looked up from germline, CDR1 is MNHNY and CDR2 is SVGAGI (reference sequence). J gave up 5 bases and V 8 bases, and 3 bases lay outside the gene matches. The CDR3 here is CASRGQQNIQYF. The CDR3, as DNA: TGTGCCAGCCGGGGACAGCAAAACATTCAGTACTTC.

The chain joins TRBV19 to TRBJ2-1; 10 nucleotides agree with TRBD2. V trimming: 0 bases; J trimming: 8 bases; junction bases outside the gene matches: 10. From germline, CDR1 is LNHDA and CDR2 SQIVND (reference sequence). The CDR3 length is 17 residues. For the CDR3, the DNA is TGTGCCAGTAGTATAGATCTTATGGCTAGCGGGAGTCATGAGCAGTTCTTC. This codes for CASSIDLMASGSHEQFF.

This rearrangement joins TRBV20-1 to TRBJ2-7; 8 positions agree with TRBD2. The CDR3 covers 14 residues. Germline values: CDR1 DFQATT, CDR2 SNEGSKA (reference sequence). The trim removed 3 bases at V and 11 bases at J, leaving 15 bases unmatched. In DNA, the CDR3 is TGCAGTGCTAGTGTAGCGGGAAGATTGGCCCCTGAGTACTTC. Translating gives CSASVAGRLAPEYF.

The chain combines TRBV2 with TRBJ2-1; D not certain. CDR1 SNHLY and CDR2 FYNNEI come from the germline V gene. V lost 4 bases to trimming and J lost 8 bases, with 6 bases between them. This CDR3 is 11 amino acids long. The CDR3 nucleotides are TGTGCCAGCAGTGTACACGATGAGCAGTTCTTC. It specifies CASSVHDEQFF.

The J gene is TRBJ2-7, the V gene TRBV24-1; 16 nucleotides line up with TRBD2. Per germline, CDR1 KGHDR and CDR2 SFDVKD. Trimming at V came to 4 bases and at J to 5 bases, leaving 1 base not matched to a gene. The CDR3 contains 15 residues. CDR3 DNA: TGTGCCACCAGTGACGGGACTAGCGGGAGGGACGAGCAGTACTTC. Translated: CATSDGTSGRDEQYF.

The V call is TRBV18, the J call TRBJ1-1, with D possibly TRBD1 on 6 matching bases. V was pared by 5 bases and J by 0 bases, with 10 bases between. CDR1 is KGHSH, CDR2 LQKENI, per germline. The CDR3 spans 14 residues. CDR3 in amino acids: CASSSGAMNTEAFF. CDR3 nucleotide sequence: TGTGCCAGCTCATCGGGGGCAATGAACACTGAAGCTTTCTTT.

V gene TRBV27 combines with J gene TRBJ1-5; D is unresolved. Trimming stripped 0 bases from V and 2 bases from J, with 14 bases between. CDR3 size: 17 residues. Germline-derived CDR1 and CDR2 are MNHEY and SMNVEV (reference sequence). The CDR3 region is CASSLSYGVAGNQPQHF. CDR3 bases: TGTGCCAGCAGTTTATCATATGGGGTCGCTGGCAATCAGCCCCAGCATTTT.

This clone was counted once. The CDR3 protein is CASSLRLGLATDTQYF. CDR3 sequence (DNA): TGTGCCAGCAGCTTAAGGTTAGGACTAGCAACAGATACGCAGTATTTT. The rearrangement links TRBV7-2 to TRBJ2-3; 8 nucleotides match TRBD2. Per germline, CDR1 SGHTA and CDR2 FQGNSA. With 2 bases clipped from V and 3 bases from J, the junction kept 7 bases outside the gene matches. The CDR3 runs to 16 residues. The full variable domain, completed using reference TRBV7-2 and TRBJ2-3, is GAGVSQSPSNKVTEKGKDVELRCDPISGHTALYWYRQSLGQGLEFLIYFQGNSAPDKSGLPSDRFSAERTGGSVSTLTIQRTQQEDSAVYLCASSLRLGLATDTQYFGPGTRLTVL.

V and J are TRBV11-2 and TRBJ2-2; no definite D call. CDR1 is SGHAT, CDR2 FQNNGV, per germline. V was trimmed by 3 bases and J by 3 bases, leaving 5 bases between them. The CDR3 is made up of 13 amino acids. In nucleotides, the CDR3 is TGTGCCAGCAGCTTTACGGACACCGGGGAGCTGTTTTTT. It translates to CASSFTDTGELFF.

The table lists this clone with a count of one. The V gene is TRBV2, the J gene TRBJ1-6; 8 bases line up with TRBD1. V lost 7 bases, J lost 7 bases, and 6 bases stayed unmatched. The CDR3 has 14 residues. Germline loops: CDR1 SNHLY, CDR2 FYNNEI. CDR3 region: CASTLDRANSPLHF. In nucleotides, the CDR3 is TGTGCCAGCACACTGGACAGGGCGAATTCACCCCTCCACTTT.

This chain links TRBV10-2 with TRBJ1-4; 7 bases fit TRBD1. There are 12 residues in the CDR3. Germline CDR1 is WSHSY and CDR2 is SAAADI. The J segment lost 8 bases and the V segment lost 7 bases, leaving 4 bases of the junction unmatched. CDR3 coding DNA: TGCGCCAGCATGCAGGGGGGAGAAAAACTGTTTTTT. Translated, it gives CASMQGGEKLFF.

The chain uses TRBV24-1 and TRBJ2-7; 7 bases line up with TRBD1. Germline CDR1 and CDR2: KGHDR and SFDVKD. This CDR3 is 14 amino acids long. J lost 2 bases, V lost 2 bases, and 2 bases had no gene match. The CDR3 DNA sequence: TGTGCCACCAGTGATTCAGGGGGACCCTACGAGCAGTACTTC. It yields the protein CATSDSGGPYEQYF.

The chain employs TRBV29-1 and TRBJ2-3; D not resolved. Germline V gene sequence: CDR1 SQVTM, CDR2 ANQGSEA. The CDR3 runs to 12 residues. V was shortened by 5 bases and J by 4 bases, with 10 bases between the two germline ends. The DNA of the CDR3 is TGCAGCGTTCTGGGCGTCCCAGATACGCAGTATTTT. It encodes CSVLGVPDTQYF.

This chain connects TRBV19 to TRBJ2-7, with 8 nucleotides matching TRBD2. This CDR3 has 14 residues. Germline CDR1 reads LNHDA; CDR2 reads SQIVND (reference sequence). With 6 bases clipped from V and 3 bases from J, the junction kept 7 bases outside the gene matches. The CDR3 DNA sequence: TGTGCCAGTAGCGGGAGGGCCTCTCACTACGAGCAGTACTTC. Encoded protein: CASSGRASHYEQYF. Combining the CDR3 with reference TRBV19 and TRBJ2-7 gives the whole variable domain DGGITQSPKYLFRKEGQNVTLSCEQNLNHDAMYWYRQDPGQGLRLIYYSQIVNDFQKGDIAEGYSVSREKKESFPLTVTSAQKNPTAFYLCASSGRASHYEQYFGPGTRLTVT.

The rearrangement joins TRBV5-8 to TRBJ2-2; 8 nucleotides align to TRBD2. This CDR3 is 16 amino acids long. Trimming cost V 4 bases and J 6 bases; bases outside gene matches: 11. Germline V gene data show CDR1 as SGHTS and CDR2 as YDEGEE. CDR3: CASSRGAGGYSGELFF. CDR3 DNA sequence: TGTGCCAGCAGCCGTGGGGCGGGAGGTTACTCCGGGGAGCTGTTTTTT.

V and J are TRBV29-1 and TRBJ2-7; D possibly corresponds to TRBD2 (5 bases). In germline, CDR1 is SQVTM, CDR2 ANQGSEA. The CDR3 totals 12 residues. The V end lost 4 bases, the J end lost 5 bases, and 12 bases lay between the germline ends. The CDR3 DNA follows: TGCAGCGTTGGCGAGACTACGGACGAGCAGTACTTC. Its translation is CSVGETTDEQYF.

The rearrangement links TRBV2 to TRBJ1-2; possible D gene TRBD1, 6 bases. With 6 bases removed from V and 1 base from J, the gap between germline ends came to 15 bases. The V gene's germline CDR1 is SNHLY and CDR2 FYNNEI. This CDR3 spans 15 amino acids. In DNA form, the CDR3 reads TGTGCCAGCAGGGATAACAGGGCCCTTAACTATGGCTACACCTTC. Protein: CASRDNRALNYGYTF.